This T cell receptor beta chain was sequenced in a study of T cell repertoires in cytomegalovirus infection. This clonotype was seen many times. With 2 bases clipped from V and 6 bases from J, the junction kept 4 bases outside the gene matches. Germline V gene lookup returns CDR1 ENHRY and CDR2 SYGVKD. The length of the CDR3 is 16 residues. TCRdb re-called the reads with MiXCR, one entry per CDR3 protein. The table lists 400,000 to 550,000 distinct CDR3 sequences, over 9% of them singletons. The chain recombines TRBV10-3 with TRBJ2-2; TRBD2 matches 12 bases. The sequence was collected from a human donor in good health (CMV status not recorded). Some clones in this sample may be carry-over from other donors' samples. Sequencing used PBMCs. CDR3 sequence reads: CAISERLAGVAGELFF. CDR3 nucleotide sequence: TGTGCCATCAGTGAGAGACTAGCGGGAGTAGCCGGGGAGCTGTTTTTT.